This passage covers 10 T cell receptor beta chains from one sample sequenced in a study of shared clonotypes between healthy human individuals. The repertoire was sequenced with immunoSEQ multiplex PCR; TCRdb's copy has only in-frame clones and lacks some. The table shows some 500,000 clones, with 90% to 96% occurring only once. Material for sequencing was naive CD4+ T cells sorted from blood. Subset reported: CD45RA+ positively selected. Receptors originate from a woman aged 30 to 39 in good health.

The chain links TRBV6-5 to TRBJ1-2; D gene unclear. Germline loops: CDR1 MNHEY, CDR2 SVGAGI. The V and J ends lost 3 bases and 0 bases respectively, with 5 bases between them. The CDR3 extends over 13 amino acids. The CDR3 DNA reads TGTGCCAGCAGTTATGAGGCTAACTATGGCTACACCTTC. This translates into CASSYEANYGYTF.

This clone was found once. CDR3 DNA: TGTGCCAGCAGTGAAGACAGACAGGCGGGAAACACCATATATTTT. Translating it yields CASSEDRQAGNTIYF. The V call is TRBV6-1, the J call TRBJ1-3, with D tentatively TRBD1 (6 bases). The length of the CDR3 is 15 residues. Looked up from germline, CDR1 is MNHNS and CDR2 is SASEGT. Trimming stripped 1 base from V and 4 bases from J, with 11 bases between.

The V and J genes are TRBV7-9 and TRBJ2-7; the D gene is possibly TRBD2 (5 bases). The V end lost 1 base, the J end lost 0 bases, and 7 bases lay between the germline ends. This CDR3 region has 14 residues. The germline CDR1 and CDR2 sequences are SEHNR and FQNEAQ (reference sequence). The CDR3 region is CASSLVGSSYEQYF. DNA for the CDR3: TGTGCCAGCAGCTTAGTTGGGAGCTCCTACGAGCAGTACTTC.

The chain recombines TRBV28 with TRBJ2-5; maybe TRBD2 (6 bases). With the DNA end fitting TRBJ2-7 better, the J assignment may be wrong. The CDR3 extends over 14 amino acids. The germline gives CDR1 MDHEN, CDR2 SYDVKM. The CDR3 coding sequence is TGTGCCAGCAGTTTAGGAGGGAGCCCCTACGAGCAGTACTTC. This gives the protein CASSLGGSPYEQYF.

This clone was picked up a small number of times. V gene TRBV7-7 combines with J gene TRBJ2-2; D call uncertain. CDR3 length: 13 amino acids. Germline assignment: CDR1 SSHAT and CDR2 FNYEAQ (reference sequence). The V gene lost 5 bases and the J gene lost 4 bases, with 8 bases spanning the gap. This CDR3 reads CASSRSGTGELFF. DNA for the CDR3: TGTGCCAGCAGCCGGTCGGGCACCGGGGAGCTGTTTTTT.

The chain combines TRBV11-2 with TRBJ1-1, with TRBD1 identical over 8 bases. The CDR3 extends over 16 amino acids. The germline CDR1 and CDR2 sequences are SGHAT and FQNNGV. V trimming: 5 bases; J trimming: 0 bases; junction bases outside the gene matches: 8. The DNA of the CDR3 is TGTGCCAGCAGCCCCGCGAGGGACAGGATGAACACTGAAGCTTTCTTT. Encoded protein: CASSPARDRMNTEAFF. The complete variable domain, with remaining parts taken from reference TRBV11-2 and TRBJ1-1, reads EAGVAQSPRYKIIEKRQSVAFWCNPISGHATLYWYQQILGQGPKLLIQFQNNGVVDDSQLPKDRFSAERLKGVDSTLKIQPAKLEDSAVYLCASSPARDRMNTEAFFGQGTRLTVV.

The chain recombines TRBV19 with TRBJ2-3; unclear D gene. Germline lookup yields CDR1 LNHDA and CDR2 SQIVND (reference sequence). This CDR3 is 12 amino acids long. The germline V and J ends were trimmed by 7 bases and 0 bases, with 5 bases remaining between them. Here the CDR3 reads CASMGSTDTQYF. The DNA for the CDR3 is TGTGCCAGTATGGGGAGCACAGATACGCAGTATTTT.

V and J are TRBV28 and TRBJ2-7; 8 bases align to TRBD1. V shed 7 bases and J 12 bases; nucleotides not matched to a gene: 11. Germline CDR1 reads MDHEN; CDR2 reads SYDVKM. This CDR3 contains 12 residues. The CDR3 bases are TGTGCCAGCACCGGGACAGGCCCAATATGGTACTTC. Translated: CASTGTGPIWYF. Drawing the rest from reference TRBV28 and TRBJ2-7, the complete variable domain is DVKVTQSSRYLVKRTGEKVFLECVQDMDHENMFWYRQDPGLGLRLIYFSYDVKMKEKGDIPEGYSVSREKKERFSLILESASTNQTSMYLCASTGTGPIWYFGPGTRLTVT.

This clone occurred once. The chain combines TRBV27 with TRBJ1-3; TRBD1 matches 9 bases. Germline V gene lookup returns CDR1 MNHEY and CDR2 SMNVEV (reference sequence). The CDR3 totals 14 residues. J was trimmed by 3 bases and V by 5 bases; bases with no gene match: 2. The CDR3: CASSTTGGGNTIYF. CDR3 coding DNA: TGTGCCAGCAGTACGACAGGGGGTGGAAACACCATATATTTT.

The chain links TRBV13 to TRBJ1-6, with D hard to call. CDR1 and CDR2 (germline): PRHDT, FYEKMQ (reference sequence). This CDR3 is 15 amino acids long. V shed 0 bases and J shed 7 bases, with 10 bases lying between them. The CDR3 region is CASSLGFSFNSPLHF. CDR3 DNA sequence: TGTGCCAGCAGCTTAGGGTTCAGCTTCAATTCACCCCTCCACTTT.